A selection of T cell receptor beta chains follows, all from one sample in a study of T-cell memory formation after mild COVID-19. Using its own MiXCR run on the 5' RACE reads, TCRdb lists one record per CDR3 protein. The sample has 92,000 or so distinct CDR3 sequences, about 15% seen once. The specimen was PBMCs or a T cell subset sorted from them (not recorded which). The receptor set was obtained from a man aged 18 to 30 who had mild COVID-19 (a few samples of this study predate the infection). Cell type and time point are not known. CDR3s include the opening cysteine and the closing phenylalanine or tryptophan. The order of the fields is J gene, D gene, clone size, V gene, CDR3 DNA, CDR3 protein. The D gene is left open where the match is weak. For some rows the clone size is stated as once, few or many, or as a class when expanded; others skip it.

TRBJ2-7	TRBD1	-	TRBV20-1	TGCAGTGCTAGCGGCGCGAGGGACAGCTACTCCTACGAGCAGTACTTC	CSASGARDSYSYEQYF
TRBJ2-2	TRBD2	few	TRBV6-5	TGTGCCAGCAGTGGATCTAGCGGGGGCACCGGGGAGCTGTTTTTT	CASSGSSGGTGELFF
TRBJ1-5	-	-	TRBV10-3	TGTGCCATCAGTGAGTCGGGGGAACTGGGGTCCAATCAGCCCCAGCATTTT	CAISESGELGSNQPQHF
TRBJ2-7	-	few	TRBV4-2	TGTGCCAGCAGCCATGGAAACGAGCAGTACTTC	CASSHGNEQYF
TRBJ1-1	-	many	TRBV6-5	TGTGCCAGCAGTTACAAGGTGAACACTGAAGCTTTCTTT	CASSYKVNTEAFF
TRBJ2-5	-	-	TRBV7-9	TGTGCCAGCAGCCTCTATCAAGAGACCCAGTACTTC	CASSLYQETQYF
TRBJ1-4	-	few	TRBV20-1	TGCAGTGCTAGAGGAGGGGGAATTGGGGATGAAAAACTGTTTTTT	CSARGGGIGDEKLFF
TRBJ2-7	-	few	TRBV6-2/TRBV6-3	TGTGCCAGCCTCCACTACAGGGCATACGAGCAGTACTTC	CASLHYRAYEQYF
TRBJ2-3	TRBD2	few	TRBV7-2	TGTGCCAGCAGCCCCGTGGGGGCGGGGGGGAGAGATACGCAGTATTTT	CASSPVGAGGRDTQYF
TRBJ2-1	-	many	TRBV6-5	TGTGCCAGCAGTTACTCTGGGGGTCCCTACAATGAGCAGTTCTTC	CASSYSGGPYNEQFF
TRBJ1-3	-	many	TRBV7-2	TGTGCCAGCAGCTGGGCACAGGGTACCCCACCAGTGGCCATATATTTT	CASSWAQGTPPVAIYF
TRBJ2-3	-	-	TRBV29-1	TGCAGCGTTGAATGGGCAGGGGCAGCAGATACGCAGTATTTT	CSVEWAGAADTQYF
TRBJ1-6	-	few	TRBV28	TGTGCCAGCAGGGGGGGAGGTGTGGGCTCCTATAATTCACCCCTCCACTTT	CASRGGGVGSYNSPLHF
TRBJ2-3	-	-	TRBV7-9	TGTGCCAGCAGCCCAGGATCGTACACAGATACGCAGTATTTT	CASSPGSYTDTQYF
TRBJ1-5	-	many	TRBV4-1	TGCGCCAGCAGCCAACGGGCAGTTAGCAATCAGCCCCAGCATTTT	CASSQRAVSNQPQHF
TRBJ2-7	-	-	TRBV29-1	TGCAGCGTAGTTAAAAGTGATTCCTACGAGCAGTACTTC	CSVVKSDSYEQYF
TRBJ1-5	-	many	TRBV10-3	TGTGCCATCAGTGATGGGGGGGGTTATAGCAATCAGCCCCAGCATTTT	CAISDGGGYSNQPQHF
TRBJ2-7	-	few	TRBV4-2	TGTGCCAGCAGCCAAGAGGCCAGCGGCGGCTCCTACGAGCAGTACTTC	CASSQEASGGSYEQYF
TRBJ2-3	-	-	TRBV5-1	TGCGCCAGCACCGAGACAGCCAGCACAGATACGCAGTATTTT	CASTETASTDTQYF
TRBJ2-1	-	many	TRBV7-3	TGTGCCAGCAGCTTAGACGTGTCCGGGACATTCAATGAGCAGTTCTTC	CASSLDVSGTFNEQFF
TRBJ2-5	-	-	TRBV2	TGTGCCAGCAGCGTGGTGGGAATACTGCAGTCACAAGAGACCCAGTACTTC	CASSVVGILQSQETQYF
TRBJ2-5	-	-	TRBV7-9	TGTGCCAGCAGCTTGGGGCATCGGGGTTCCCAGTACTTC	CASSLGHRGSQYF
TRBJ2-3	-	-	TRBV24-1	TGTGCCACCAGTGATCTCCGTTCTTGGGGTGGGACTGGCACAGATACGCAGTATTTT	CATSDLRSWGGTGTDTQYF
TRBJ2-5	-	-	TRBV7-3	TGTGCCAGCAGCTCAGGGGGAGGGGTTGAGACCCAGTACTTC	CASSSGGGVETQYF
TRBJ1-6	-	many	TRBV20-1	TGCAGTGCGGATACGGGGACGGGTATTATGAATTCACCCCTCCACTTT	CSADTGTGIMNSPLHF
TRBJ1-1	-	once	TRBV18	TGTGCCAGCTCGGCAGGGTCTGGGACTGAAGCTTTCTTT	CASSAGSGTEAFF
TRBJ2-7	-	-	TRBV11-2	TGTGCCAGCAGCTTAGATCGTCCCCAGGTTGGAACCTACGAGCAGTACTTC	CASSLDRPQVGTYEQYF
TRBJ2-5	-	-	TRBV12-3/TRBV12-4	TGTGCCAGCAGATCCTCAGGAGGGGGTGGGGAGACCCAGTACTTC	CASRSSGGGGETQYF
TRBJ1-6	-	few	TRBV7-6	TGTGCCAGCAGCCGAAACTCCAGGGGAAATTCACCCCTCCACTTT	CASSRNSRGNSPLHF
TRBJ2-2	TRBD2	-	TRBV12-3/TRBV12-4	TGTGCCGGCGCAAGCGGGGGGGCCGGGGAGCTGTTTTTT	CAGASGGAGELFF
TRBJ1-5	TRBD1	few	TRBV6-2/TRBV6-3	TGTGCCAGCAGAGACGGGACAGGGGGGGATCAGCCCCAGCATTTT	CASRDGTGGDQPQHF
TRBJ2-7	-	few	TRBV4-1	TGCGCCAGCAGCCAAGGGGGAACCGGGCTATACTCCTACGAGCAGTACTTC	CASSQGGTGLYSYEQYF
TRBJ1-2	-	-	TRBV6-5	TGTGCCAGCAGTTCCCCCCGCCAGGGCGAGAGGGGCTACACCTTC	CASSSPRQGERGYTF
TRBJ1-5	-	few	TRBV20-1	TGCAGTGCTACCTTCCAGGAGGGGAACCAGCCCCAGCATTTT	CSATFQEGNQPQHF
TRBJ2-3	-	-	TRBV4-1	TGCGCCAGCAGCCAAGTGGACGCGGCAGATACGCAGTATTTT	CASSQVDAADTQYF
TRBJ2-5	-	few	TRBV10-3	TGTGCCATCAGTGTGGAGACAGTACAAGAGACCCAGTACTTC	CAISVETVQETQYF
TRBJ2-1	TRBD1	many	TRBV5-1	TGCGCCAGCAGCTTTAGACAGGGGTACAATGAGCAGTTCTTC	CASSFRQGYNEQFF
TRBJ2-3	-	-	TRBV19	TGTGCCAGTAGCGCACCCGGGAGCCCCACAGATACGCAGTATTTT	CASSAPGSPTDTQYF
TRBJ2-3	TRBD2	-	TRBV7-9	TGTGCCAGCAGGGTTAGCGGGGCGCACACAGATACGCAGTATTTT	CASRVSGAHTDTQYF
TRBJ1-1	-	-	TRBV7-2	TGTGCCAGCAGTTTAAAAGGGGGAGGGATAGAAGCTTTCTTT	CASSLKGGGIEAFF
TRBJ2-1	TRBD1	-	TRBV9	TGTGCCAGCAGCGAGAGACAGGGGGCCTCTTACAATGAGCAGTTCTTC	CASSERQGASYNEQFF
TRBJ1-1	TRBD1	-	TRBV30	TGTGCCTGGAGTCAAGGACAGGGCAGTGAAGCTTTCTTT	CAWSQGQGSEAFF
TRBJ2-5	-	-	TRBV5-1	TGCGCCAGCAGCTTTCTAGGGGGAGAGACCCAGTACTTC	CASSFLGGETQYF
TRBJ2-3	-	-	TRBV2	TGTGCCAGCAGTGAGTGGGTCTCTAGCACAGATACGCAGTATTTT	CASSEWVSSTDTQYF
TRBJ1-1	TRBD1	few	TRBV7-6	TGTGCCAGCAGCTTCCGGGACAGGGGGCCAGCTTTCTTT	CASSFRDRGPAFF
TRBJ2-1	TRBD2	few	TRBV20-1	TGCAGTGCTAGTGGACTAGCGGGGGGCACCTCCTACAATGAGCAGTTCTTC	CSASGLAGGTSYNEQFF
TRBJ1-5	TRBD1	few	TRBV19	TGTGCCAGTAGTTTACAGGGGACGTGGGGCAATCAGCCCCAGCATTTT	CASSLQGTWGNQPQHF
TRBJ2-7	-	many	TRBV4-1	TGCGCCAGCAGCCAAGTATTAAGGGCAGCCGGTTCCTACGAGCAGTACTTC	CASSQVLRAAGSYEQYF
TRBJ2-7	-	few	TRBV6-5	TGTGCCAGCAGTTACGGGGTTGGGCTGCCGGAGCAGTACTTC	CASSYGVGLPEQYF
TRBJ2-1	-	-	TRBV15	TGTGCCACCAGCACGTGGACAGACTACAATGAGCAGTTCTTC	CATSTWTDYNEQFF
TRBJ2-1	-	few	TRBV6-2/TRBV6-3	TGTGCCAGCAGTTGGGTCGGTAGGAACAATGAGCAGTTCTTC	CASSWVGRNNEQFF
TRBJ2-1	TRBD2	-	TRBV4-3	TGCGCCAGCAGCCAAGACCTAGCGGGGGGTGGCAATGAGCAGTTCTTC	CASSQDLAGGGNEQFF
TRBJ1-3	-	-	TRBV29-1	TGCGGCGTGACTACAGGGTTCTCTGGAAACACCATATATTTT	CGVTTGFSGNTIYF